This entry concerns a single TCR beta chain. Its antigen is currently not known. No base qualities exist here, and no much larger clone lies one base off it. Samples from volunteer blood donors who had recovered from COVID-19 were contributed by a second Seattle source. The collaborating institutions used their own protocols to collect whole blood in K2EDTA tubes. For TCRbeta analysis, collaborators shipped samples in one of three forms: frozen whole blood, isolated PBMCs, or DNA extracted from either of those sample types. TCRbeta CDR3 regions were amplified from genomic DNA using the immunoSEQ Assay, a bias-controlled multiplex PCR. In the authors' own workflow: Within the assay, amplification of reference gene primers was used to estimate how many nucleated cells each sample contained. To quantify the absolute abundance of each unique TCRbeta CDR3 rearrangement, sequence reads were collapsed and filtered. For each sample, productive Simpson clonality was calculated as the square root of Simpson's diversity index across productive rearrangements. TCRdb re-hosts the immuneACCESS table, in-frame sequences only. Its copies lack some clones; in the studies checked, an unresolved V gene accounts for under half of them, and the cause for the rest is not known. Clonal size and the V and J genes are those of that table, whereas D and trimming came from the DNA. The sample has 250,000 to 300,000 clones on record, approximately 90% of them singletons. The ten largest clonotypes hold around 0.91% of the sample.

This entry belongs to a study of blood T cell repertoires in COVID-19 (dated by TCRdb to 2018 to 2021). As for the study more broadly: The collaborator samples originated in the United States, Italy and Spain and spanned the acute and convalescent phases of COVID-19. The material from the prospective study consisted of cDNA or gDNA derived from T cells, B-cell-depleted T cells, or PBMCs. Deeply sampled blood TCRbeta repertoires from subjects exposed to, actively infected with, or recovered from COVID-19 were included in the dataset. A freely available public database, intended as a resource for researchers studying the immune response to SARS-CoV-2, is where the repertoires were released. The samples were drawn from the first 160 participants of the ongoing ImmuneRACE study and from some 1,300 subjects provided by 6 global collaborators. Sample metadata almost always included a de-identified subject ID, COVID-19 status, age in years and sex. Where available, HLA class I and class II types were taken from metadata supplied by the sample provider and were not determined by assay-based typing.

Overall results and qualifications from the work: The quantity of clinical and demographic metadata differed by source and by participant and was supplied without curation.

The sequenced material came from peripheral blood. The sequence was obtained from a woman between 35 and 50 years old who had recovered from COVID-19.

The DNA is as follows: TGTGCCAGCAGCACGGGGGGTCGGTCCCTCCACTTT. Translated, it gives CASSTGGRSLHF. The chain couples TRBV3-1 (or the pseudogene TRBV3-2) to TRBJ1-6, with a weak D call of TRBD1 (5 bases match). The CDR3 starts with the cysteine, ends with the phenylalanine, and has 12 residues. The DNA shown is the 36-base CDR3, in frame from base 1. Taken from the germline V gene (reference sequence), the CDR1 and CDR2 loops are LGHDT and YNNKEL. V drops 5 bases and J drops 14 bases, leaving 13 bases in between.